One and the same sample provided the 5 T cell receptor beta chains below, sequenced in a study of shared clonotypes between healthy human individuals. Data came from immunoSEQ multiplex PCR; TCRdb stores just in-frame clones and leaves some out. The table records more than 2 million clones, roughly 94% of them present only once. The sample taken for sequencing was naive CD4+ T cells sorted from blood. Subset in this sample: CD45RA+ positively selected. These receptors were obtained from a man aged 18 to 29 in good health.

The chain links TRBV10-2 to TRBJ2-5; the match to TRBD1 covers 7 bases. This CDR3 is 15 amino acids long. Germline V lookup: CDR1 WSHSY, CDR2 SAAADI. The V and J ends lost 0 bases and 5 bases, in that order; junction bases with no gene match: 6. As DNA, the CDR3 is TGCGCCAGCAGTGAGTCAACGGCCAGGGGGGAGACCCAGTACTTC. Its translation: CASSESTARGETQYF.

V is TRBV18 and J is TRBJ1-1; weak D call: TRBD1 (5 bases). The germline V and J ends were trimmed by 6 bases and 3 bases, with 14 bases remaining between them. Per germline, CDR1 KGHSH and CDR2 LQKENI. The CDR3 spans 14 residues. The CDR3 region is CASSLTTGDTEAFF. CDR3 coding DNA: TGTGCCAGCTCGTTGACAACAGGTGACACTGAAGCTTTCTTT.

J is TRBJ1-2 and V is TRBV5-1, with D possibly matching TRBD1 (5 bases). The CDR3 contains 13 residues. Trimming left V 3 bases short and J 1 base short, with 7 bases between. Germline loops: CDR1 SGHRS, CDR2 YFSETQ. As DNA, the CDR3 is TGCGCCAGCAGCTCGGGGGTTAACTATGGCTACACCTTC. Translated, it gives CASSSGVNYGYTF.

The gene calls are TRBV5-6 and TRBJ2-7, with TRBD1 matching over 8 bases. V was pared by 6 bases and J by 1 base, with 6 bases of the junction left unmatched. Germline-derived CDR1 and CDR2 are SGHDT and YYEEEE. This CDR3 spans 14 amino acids. CDR3 sequence (DNA): TGTGCCAGCACCCTGGACAGGGCTTCCTACGAGCAGTACTTC. It is translated as CASTLDRASYEQYF.

V gene TRBV6-5 combines with J gene TRBJ2-1; no firm D call. This CDR3 is 14 amino acids long. Between the trimmed V and J ends, which lost 5 bases and 7 bases, there was a span of 15 bases. From germline, CDR1 is MNHEY and CDR2 SVGAGI. The CDR3 region is CASSLSGRPNEQFF. DNA of the CDR3: TGTGCCAGCAGTCTTTCGGGTCGTCCGAATGAGCAGTTCTTC.